The following is a T cell receptor (beta chain) sequence with its context. This sample was taken from a study of cytotoxic CD8 clonotypes in ibrutinib-treated CLL. At the level of the study: After treatment lasting a median approximately eleven months, range 6 to 36, response samples were collected.

CDR3 length equals 15 residues. After removal of 9 bases from V and 0 bases from J, the junction contained 8 bases not matched to a gene. In germline, CDR1 is LNHDA, CDR2 SQIVND (reference sequence). Targeted sequencing depth ranged from 1 in 200,000 to 1 in 1 million T cells. Clones were sequenced by immunoSEQ multiplex PCR, and TCRdb holds only the in-frame ones, with some missing. The profile shows around 250,000 clones, 70% of them singletons. This material consisted of PBMCs, taken after 24 months of ibrutinib treatment. The source of this sequence is a human donor with chronic lymphocytic leukemia. The chain employs TRBV19 and TRBJ1-5; TRBD1 matches 7 bases. This CDR3 reads CASQAGQYSNQPQHF. As DNA, the CDR3 is TGTGCCAGCCAAGCGGGACAGTATAGCAATCAGCCCCAGCATTTT.